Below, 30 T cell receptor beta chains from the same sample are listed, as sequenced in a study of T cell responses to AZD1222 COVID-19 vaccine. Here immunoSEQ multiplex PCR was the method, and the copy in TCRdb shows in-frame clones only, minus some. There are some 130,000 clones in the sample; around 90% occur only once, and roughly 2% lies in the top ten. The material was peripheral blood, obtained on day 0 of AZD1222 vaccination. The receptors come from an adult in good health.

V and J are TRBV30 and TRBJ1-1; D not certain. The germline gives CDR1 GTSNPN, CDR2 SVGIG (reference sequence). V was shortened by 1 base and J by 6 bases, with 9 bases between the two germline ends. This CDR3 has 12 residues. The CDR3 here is CAWSASGAEAFF. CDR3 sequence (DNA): TGTGCCTGGAGTGCCTCAGGAGCTGAAGCTTTCTTT.

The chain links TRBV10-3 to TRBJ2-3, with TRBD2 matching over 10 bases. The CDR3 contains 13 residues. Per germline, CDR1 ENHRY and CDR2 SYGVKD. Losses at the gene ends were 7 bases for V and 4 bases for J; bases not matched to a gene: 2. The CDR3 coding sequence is TGTGCCATCAACCTAGCGGGAGCAGATACGCAGTATTTT. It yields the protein CAINLAGADTQYF.

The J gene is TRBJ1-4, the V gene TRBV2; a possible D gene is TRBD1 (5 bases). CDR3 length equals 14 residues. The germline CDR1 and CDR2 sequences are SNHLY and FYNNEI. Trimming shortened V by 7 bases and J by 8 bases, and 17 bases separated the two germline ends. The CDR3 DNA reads TGTGCCAGCAATGGAGCAGGGTCAGCGGAAAAACTGTTTTTT. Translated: CASNGAGSAEKLFF.

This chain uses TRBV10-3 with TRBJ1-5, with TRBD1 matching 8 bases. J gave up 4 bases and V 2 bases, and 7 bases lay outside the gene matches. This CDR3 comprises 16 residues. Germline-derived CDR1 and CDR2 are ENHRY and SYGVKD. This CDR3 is CAISEGGDRTNQPQHF. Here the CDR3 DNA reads TGTGCCATCAGTGAGGGGGGGGACAGGACAAATCAGCCCCAGCATTTT.

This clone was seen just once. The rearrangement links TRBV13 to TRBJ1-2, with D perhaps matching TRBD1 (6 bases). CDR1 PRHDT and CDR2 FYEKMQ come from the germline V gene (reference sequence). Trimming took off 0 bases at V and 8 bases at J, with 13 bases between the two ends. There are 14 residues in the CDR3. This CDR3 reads CASSLGQGYRGYTF. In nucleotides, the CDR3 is TGTGCCAGCAGCTTAGGACAGGGATATCGAGGCTACACCTTC.

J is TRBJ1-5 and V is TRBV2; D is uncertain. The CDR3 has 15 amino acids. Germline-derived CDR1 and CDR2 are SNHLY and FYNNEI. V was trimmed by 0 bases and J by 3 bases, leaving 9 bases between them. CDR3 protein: CASSEALDTNQPQHF. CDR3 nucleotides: TGTGCCAGCAGTGAAGCACTAGACACCAATCAGCCCCAGCATTTT.

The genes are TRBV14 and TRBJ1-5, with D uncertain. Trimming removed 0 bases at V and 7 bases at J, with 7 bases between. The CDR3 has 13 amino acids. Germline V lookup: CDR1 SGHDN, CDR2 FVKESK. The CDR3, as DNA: TGTGCCAGCAGCCAAGATCTTGACCAGCCCCAGCATTTT. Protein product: CASSQDLDQPQHF. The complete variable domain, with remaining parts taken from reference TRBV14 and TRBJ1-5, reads EAGVTQFPSHSVIEKGQTVTLRCDPISGHDNLYWYRRVMGKEIKFLLHFVKESKQDESGMPNNRFLAERTGGTYSTLKVQPAELEDSGVYFCASSQDLDQPQHFGDGTRLSIL.

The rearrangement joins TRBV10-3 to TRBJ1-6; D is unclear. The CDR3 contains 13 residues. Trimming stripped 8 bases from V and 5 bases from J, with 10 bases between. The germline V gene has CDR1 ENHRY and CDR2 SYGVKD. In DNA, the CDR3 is TGTGCCATCGCCTGGCAGGATAATTCACCCCTCCACTTT. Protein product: CAIAWQDNSPLHF.

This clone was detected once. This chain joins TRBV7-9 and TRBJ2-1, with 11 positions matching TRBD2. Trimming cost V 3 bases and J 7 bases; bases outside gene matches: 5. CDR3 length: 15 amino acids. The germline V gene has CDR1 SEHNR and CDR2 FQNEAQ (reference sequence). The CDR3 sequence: CASSFTSGSANEQFF. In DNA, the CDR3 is TGTGCCAGCAGCTTCACTAGCGGGAGTGCGAATGAGCAGTTCTTC.

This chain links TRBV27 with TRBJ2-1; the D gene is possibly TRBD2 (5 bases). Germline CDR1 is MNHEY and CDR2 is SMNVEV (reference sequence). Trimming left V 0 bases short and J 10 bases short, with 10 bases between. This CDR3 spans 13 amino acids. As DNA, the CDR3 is TGTGCCAGCAGTTTATCGTCCGGACTGGAGCAGTTCTTC. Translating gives CASSLSSGLEQFF.

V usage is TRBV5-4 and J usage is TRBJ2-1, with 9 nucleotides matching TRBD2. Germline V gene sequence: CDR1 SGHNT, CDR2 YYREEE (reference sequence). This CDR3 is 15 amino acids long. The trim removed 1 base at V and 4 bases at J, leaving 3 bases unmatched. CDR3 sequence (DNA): TGTGCCAGCAGCTTGAAAAGCGGGGGGTACAATGAGCAGTTCTTC. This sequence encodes CASSLKSGGYNEQFF.

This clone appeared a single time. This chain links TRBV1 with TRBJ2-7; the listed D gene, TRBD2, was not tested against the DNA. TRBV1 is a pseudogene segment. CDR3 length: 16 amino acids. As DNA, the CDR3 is TGCACCAGCAGCCAAGGGGGACTATCGGTTCCCAACGAGCAGTACTTC. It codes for CTSSQGGLSVPNEQYF.

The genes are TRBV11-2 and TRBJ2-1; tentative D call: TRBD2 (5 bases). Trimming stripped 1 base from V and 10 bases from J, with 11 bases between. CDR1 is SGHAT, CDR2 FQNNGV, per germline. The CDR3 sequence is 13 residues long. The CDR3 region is CASSLGVSGEQFF. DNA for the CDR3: TGTGCCAGCAGCTTAGGGGTTTCGGGGGAGCAGTTCTTC.

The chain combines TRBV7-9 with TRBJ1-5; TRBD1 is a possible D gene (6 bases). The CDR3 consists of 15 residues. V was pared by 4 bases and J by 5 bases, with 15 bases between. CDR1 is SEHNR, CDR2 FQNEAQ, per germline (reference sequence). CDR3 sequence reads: CASSSVGGQYQPQHF. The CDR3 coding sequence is TGTGCCAGCAGCTCGGTCGGGGGACAATATCAGCCCCAGCATTTT. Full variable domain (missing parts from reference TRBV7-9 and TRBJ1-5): DTGVSQNPRHKITKRGQNVTFRCDPISEHNRLYWYRQTLGQGPEFLTYFQNEAQLEKSRLLSDRFSAERPKGSFSTLEIQRTEQGDSAMYLCASSSVGGQYQPQHFGDGTRLSIL.

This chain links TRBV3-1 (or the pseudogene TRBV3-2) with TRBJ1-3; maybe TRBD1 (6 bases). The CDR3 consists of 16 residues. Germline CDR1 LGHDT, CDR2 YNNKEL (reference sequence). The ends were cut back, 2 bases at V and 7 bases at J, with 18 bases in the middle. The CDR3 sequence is CASSQRTVVQGNTIYF. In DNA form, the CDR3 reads TGTGCCAGCAGCCAAAGGACGGTCGTCCAGGGGAACACCATATATTTT.

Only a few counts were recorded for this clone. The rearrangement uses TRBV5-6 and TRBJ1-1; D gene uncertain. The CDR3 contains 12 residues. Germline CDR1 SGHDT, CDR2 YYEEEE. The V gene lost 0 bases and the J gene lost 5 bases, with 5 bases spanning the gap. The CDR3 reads CASSLVETEAFF. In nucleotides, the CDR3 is TGTGCCAGCAGCTTGGTGGAGACTGAAGCTTTCTTT.

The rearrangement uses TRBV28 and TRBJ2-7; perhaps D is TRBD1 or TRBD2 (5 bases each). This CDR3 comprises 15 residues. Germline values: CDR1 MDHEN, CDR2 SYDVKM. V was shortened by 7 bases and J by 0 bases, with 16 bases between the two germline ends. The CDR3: CASTPTEGSSYEQYF. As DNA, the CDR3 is TGTGCCAGCACACCCACAGAGGGGAGCTCCTACGAGCAGTACTTC.

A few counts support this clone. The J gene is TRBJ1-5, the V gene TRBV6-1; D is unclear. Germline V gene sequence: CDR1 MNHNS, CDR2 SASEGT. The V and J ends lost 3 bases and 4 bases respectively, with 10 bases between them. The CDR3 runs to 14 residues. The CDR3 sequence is CASSDRPSNQPQHF. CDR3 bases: TGTGCCAGCAGTGATCGTCCGTCGAATCAGCCCCAGCATTTT.

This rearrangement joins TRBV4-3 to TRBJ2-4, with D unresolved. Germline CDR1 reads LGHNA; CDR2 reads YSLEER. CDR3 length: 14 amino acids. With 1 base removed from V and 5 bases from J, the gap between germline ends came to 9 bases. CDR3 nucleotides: TGCGCCAGCAGCCAAGGACACCCTGAAAACATTCAGTACTTC. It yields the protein CASSQGHPENIQYF.

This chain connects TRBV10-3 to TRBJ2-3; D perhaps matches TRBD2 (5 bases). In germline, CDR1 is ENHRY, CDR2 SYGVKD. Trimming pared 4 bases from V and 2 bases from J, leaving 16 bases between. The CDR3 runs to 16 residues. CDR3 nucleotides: TGTGCCATCAGTGGTTCCCCGGACTTTTCCACAGATACGCAGTATTTT. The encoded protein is CAISGSPDFSTDTQYF.

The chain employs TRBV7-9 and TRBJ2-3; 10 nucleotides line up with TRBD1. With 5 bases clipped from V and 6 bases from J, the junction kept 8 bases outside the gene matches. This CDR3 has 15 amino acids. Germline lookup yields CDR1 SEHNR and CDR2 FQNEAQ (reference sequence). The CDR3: CASSPVGTGADTQYF. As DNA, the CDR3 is TGTGCCAGCAGCCCAGTAGGGACAGGGGCCGATACGCAGTATTTT. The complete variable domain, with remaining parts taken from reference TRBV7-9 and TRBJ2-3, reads DTGVSQNPRHKITKRGQNVTFRCDPISEHNRLYWYRQTLGQGPEFLTYFQNEAQLEKSRLLSDRFSAERPKGSFSTLEIQRTEQGDSAMYLCASSPVGTGADTQYFGPGTRLTVL.

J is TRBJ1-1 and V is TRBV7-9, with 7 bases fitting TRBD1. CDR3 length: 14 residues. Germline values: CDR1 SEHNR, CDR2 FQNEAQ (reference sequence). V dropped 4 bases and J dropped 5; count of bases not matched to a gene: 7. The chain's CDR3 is CASSWDSLRTEAFF. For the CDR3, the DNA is TGTGCCAGCAGCTGGGACAGCTTGAGGACTGAAGCTTTCTTT.

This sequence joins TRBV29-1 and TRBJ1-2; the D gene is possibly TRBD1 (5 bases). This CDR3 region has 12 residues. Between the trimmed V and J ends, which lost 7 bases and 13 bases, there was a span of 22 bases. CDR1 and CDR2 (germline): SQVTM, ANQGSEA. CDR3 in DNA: TGCAGCGCTGCTAAGGAAACAGGTGGAGTCACCTTC. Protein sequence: CSAAKETGGVTF.

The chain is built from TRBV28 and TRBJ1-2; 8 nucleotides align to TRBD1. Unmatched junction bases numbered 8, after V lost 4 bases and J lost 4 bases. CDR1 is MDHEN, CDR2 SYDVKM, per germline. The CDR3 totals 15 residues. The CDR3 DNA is TGTGCCAGCAGTTCTGAGCCAGGGGGCGTCTATGGCTACACCTTC. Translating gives CASSSEPGGVYGYTF.

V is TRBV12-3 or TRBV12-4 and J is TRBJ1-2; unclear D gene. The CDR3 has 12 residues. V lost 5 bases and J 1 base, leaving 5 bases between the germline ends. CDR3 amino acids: CASSMLNYGYTF. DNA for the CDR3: TGTGCCAGCAGTATGCTTAACTATGGCTACACCTTC.

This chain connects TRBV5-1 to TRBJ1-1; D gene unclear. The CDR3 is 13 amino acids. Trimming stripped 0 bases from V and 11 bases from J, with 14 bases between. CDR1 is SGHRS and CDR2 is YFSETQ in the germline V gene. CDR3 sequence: CASSLGASQAAFF. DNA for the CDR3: TGCGCCAGCAGCTTGGGGGCTTCCCAGGCCGCTTTCTTT.

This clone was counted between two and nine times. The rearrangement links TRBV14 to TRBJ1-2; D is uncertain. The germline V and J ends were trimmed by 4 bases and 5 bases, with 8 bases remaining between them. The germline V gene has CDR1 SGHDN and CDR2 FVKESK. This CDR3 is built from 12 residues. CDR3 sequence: CASSRFPYGYTF. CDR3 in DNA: TGTGCCAGCAGCCGATTCCCTTATGGCTACACCTTC.

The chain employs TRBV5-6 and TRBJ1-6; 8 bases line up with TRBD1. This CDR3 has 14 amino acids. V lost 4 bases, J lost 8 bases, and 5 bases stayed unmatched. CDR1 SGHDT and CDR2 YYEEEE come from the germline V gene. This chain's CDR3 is CASSTQGAYSPLHF. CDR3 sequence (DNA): TGTGCCAGCAGCACGCAGGGGGCTTATTCACCCCTCCACTTT.

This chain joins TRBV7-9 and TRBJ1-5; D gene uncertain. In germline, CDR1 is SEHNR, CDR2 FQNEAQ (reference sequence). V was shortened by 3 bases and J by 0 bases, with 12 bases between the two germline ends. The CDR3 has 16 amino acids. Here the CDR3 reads CASSFWTGTSNQPQHF. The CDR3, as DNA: TGTGCCAGCAGCTTCTGGACGGGAACTAGCAATCAGCCCCAGCATTTT.

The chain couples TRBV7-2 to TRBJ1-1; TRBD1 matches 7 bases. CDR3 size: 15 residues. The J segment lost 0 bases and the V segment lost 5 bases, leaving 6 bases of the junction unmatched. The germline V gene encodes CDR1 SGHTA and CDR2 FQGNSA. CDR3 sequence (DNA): TGTGCCAGCAGCCCAGTGACAGGGTTGAACACTGAAGCTTTCTTT. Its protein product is CASSPVTGLNTEAFF.